The T cell receptor beta chain under discussion was sequenced for a study of post-analysis software for immune sequencing data. The wider study: The patients showed relapsing-remitting, secondary progressive and progressive-relapsing multiple sclerosis courses. Study outcomes and limitations: Several TRBV segments (TRBV5-6, TRBV5-1 and TRBV20-1 among them) occurred more frequently in patients than in controls. A significant reduction in normalized Chao1 diversity was observed in multiple sclerosis patients versus controls. Co-batched samples clustered tightly together by F measure.

Unique-molecular-identifier-tagged TCR beta cDNA libraries were used. Yield was roughly 0.5 million cDNA molecules from around 1 to 9.1 million T cells. From the PCR reads, TCRdb called clonotypes with MiXCR, one entry per CDR3 protein. Of about 170,000 distinct CDR3 sequences in the sample, about 32% were seen once. The CDR3 loop spans 14 amino acids. Note on this clonotype: As yet, its antigen is unknown. An end of the junction differs from the germline gene, which may be a read error.

This receptor was obtained from a girl aged 5-17 years with multiple sclerosis. The chain uses TRBV12-3 or TRBV12-4 and TRBJ2-3, with D uncertain. Material: blood. For the CDR3, the DNA is TGTGCCAGCAGTTTGACCCGGAGATCAGATACGGAGTATTTT. Amino acids: CASSLTRRSDTEYF.